Each of the 9 T cell receptor beta chains below was sequenced from the same sample in a study of shared clonotypes between healthy human individuals (dated by TCRdb to the early 2020s). The protocol used for the library was the immunoSEQ multiplex PCR assay. TCRdb took over this immuneACCESS table, retaining in-frame rearrangements with V and J assigned. Such tables are incomplete; in checked studies, under half of the missing clones stem from an unresolved V gene, and the remainder is unexplained. Recorded for this sample are 530,000 or so clones; about 79% of them occurred a single time. Roughly an eighth of the sample rests with the top ten. Sequencing was performed on PBMCs. Receptors were obtained from a woman in her thirties or forties in good health. Some clones in this sample may be carry-over from other donors' samples.

V and J are TRBV7-2 and TRBJ2-7, with D uncertain. Germline V CDR1 and CDR2: SGHTA, FQGNSA. This CDR3 has 13 residues. V lost 5 bases and J lost 4, with 12 bases in between. CDR3: CASSGVAAYEQYF. The CDR3 DNA follows: TGTGCCAGCAGCGGGGTAGCAGCTTACGAGCAGTACTTC.

V usage is TRBV2 and J usage is TRBJ2-3, with 15 positions matching TRBD2. Germline-derived CDR1 and CDR2 are SNHLY and FYNNEI. The trim removed 5 bases at V and 6 bases at J, leaving 12 bases unmatched. This CDR3 spans 18 amino acids. The CDR3 spells CASSTQLGTSGRTDTQYF. In DNA, the CDR3 is TGTGCCAGCAGTACCCAGTTGGGGACTAGCGGGAGGACCGATACGCAGTATTTT.

The chain carries TRBV6-1 and TRBJ2-4; the D gene could be TRBD1 or TRBD2 (5 bases each). V lost 4 bases, J lost 7 bases, and 14 bases lay in between. The length of the CDR3 is 14 residues. The germline gives CDR1 MNHNS, CDR2 SASEGT. This CDR3 reads CASSGGGEGNIQYF. The CDR3 bases are TGTGCCAGCAGTGGTGGCGGAGAGGGGAACATTCAGTACTTC.

A few counts support this clone. The rearrangement links TRBV21-1 to TRBJ2-7; the table calls TRBD2, which could not be checked here. TRBV21-1 is recorded as a pseudogene. The CDR3 runs 13 residues. CDR3 nucleotides: TGTGCCAGAGAGCGGGACCCCTGGTACGAGCAGTACTTC. Its protein product is CARERDPWYEQYF.

The J gene is TRBJ2-2, the V gene TRBV5-8; tentatively, D is TRBD1 (5 bases). The germline V gene has CDR1 SGHTS and CDR2 YDEGEE. Trimming stripped 0 bases from V and 7 bases from J, with 13 bases between. The CDR3 consists of 15 residues. The CDR3 loop reads CASSLGQRFGGELFF. CDR3 DNA: TGTGCCAGCAGCTTGGGACAGAGGTTCGGCGGGGAGCTGTTTTTT. The entire variable domain, with the rest obtained from reference TRBV5-8 and TRBJ2-2, is as follows: EAGVTQSPTHLIKTRGQQATLRCSPISGHTSVYWYQQALGLGLQFLLWYDEGEERNRGNFPPRFSGRQFPNYSSELNVNALELEDSALYLCASSLGQRFGGELFFGEGSRLTVL.

The chain joins TRBV5-1 to TRBJ2-1; D not resolved. The V gene lost 0 bases and the J gene lost 7 bases, with 14 bases spanning the gap. Germline assignment: CDR1 SGHRS and CDR2 YFSETQ. The CDR3 loop spans 15 amino acids. In DNA form, the CDR3 reads TGCGCCAGCAGCTTGGACGTCCCCCCGGCTAATGAGCAGTTCTTC. Amino acid sequence: CASSLDVPPANEQFF.

This chain links TRBV19 with TRBJ2-1; D unresolved. The CDR3 totals 13 residues. The V gene lost 6 bases and the J gene lost 12 bases, with 18 bases spanning the gap. Per germline, CDR1 LNHDA and CDR2 SQIVND (reference sequence). This chain's CDR3 is CASSVGYRNGQFF. In nucleotides, the CDR3 is TGTGCCAGTAGCGTAGGGTATCGCAACGGGCAGTTCTTC.

This clone was seen only once. The CDR3 region has the DNA TGTGCCAGCAAAATTACTAGCGGTCCCTACGAGCAGTACTTC. Protein sequence: CASKITSGPYEQYF. This chain joins TRBV27 and TRBJ2-7; 8 bases are a match to TRBD2. J gave up 2 bases and V 7 bases, and 7 bases lay outside the gene matches. The CDR3 covers 14 residues. CDR1 is MNHEY, CDR2 SMNVEV, per germline (reference sequence).

The chain is built from TRBV2 and TRBJ2-1; weak D call: TRBD2 (6 bases). This CDR3 contains 14 residues. Germline V gene lookup returns CDR1 SNHLY and CDR2 FYNNEI. V was pared by 3 bases and J by 6 bases, with 12 bases between. CDR3 residues: CASSERTTRNEQFF. CDR3 DNA sequence: TGTGCCAGCAGTGAGCGGACTACCCGCAATGAGCAGTTCTTC. Full variable domain (rest looked up from reference TRBV2 and TRBJ2-1): EPEVTQTPSHQVTQMGQEVILRCVPISNHLYFYWYRQILGQKVEFLVSFYNNEISEKSEIFDDQFSVERPDGSNFTLKIRSTKLEDSAMYFCASSERTTRNEQFFGPGTRLTVL.